The rows below give T cell receptor beta chains drawn from one sample of a study of radiotherapy plus CTLA-4 blockade in lung cancer. Sequencing was performed with immunoSEQ multiplex PCR; in TCRdb, only in-frame clones are kept and a portion is missing. The data hold approximately 75,000 clones, with 78% observed a single time. This specimen consisted of peripheral blood, obtained from a patient treated with radiotherapy plus ipilimumab. Receptors originate from a human donor with non-small cell lung cancer who had a complete response to radiotherapy plus ipilimumab. The CDR3 runs from the conserved cysteine through the conserved F or W. Each record gives: V gene, CDR3 length, J gene, clone size, D gene, CDR3 protein, CDR3 DNA. The D gene is left open where the match is weak. Not all rows give a size; the values are once, few, many and, for expanded clones, a class.

>TRBV29-1|16|TRBJ2-2|NA|TRBD1
CSAYKETGQTTGELFF
TGCAGCGCCTATAAAGAGACGGGACAGACCACCGGGGAGCTGTTTTTT
>TRBV7-8|15|TRBJ1-1|NA|NA
CASSLVGASNTEAFF
TGTGCCAGCAGCTTAGTGGGGGCGTCGAACACTGAAGCTTTCTTT
>TRBV11-2|14|TRBJ1-1|NA|NA
CASSLVGGDTEAFF
TGTGCCAGCAGCTTAGTGGGCGGTGACACTGAAGCTTTCTTT
>TRBV5-1|17|TRBJ2-2|NA|TRBD2
CASSSPGLAGVGGELFF
TGCGCCAGCAGCTCACCGGGACTAGCGGGAGTTGGCGGGGAGCTGTTTTTT
>TRBV6-1|13|TRBJ1-5|NA|NA
CASSEARGQPQHF
TGTGCCAGCAGTGAAGCGAGGGGTCAGCCCCAGCATTTT
>TRBV18|14|TRBJ2-2|few|NA
CASSLQEGTGELFF
TGTGCCAGCTCACTTCAGGAAGGGACCGGGGAGCTGTTTTTT
>TRBV5-1|16|TRBJ1-1|NA|NA
CASSSIARGADTEAFF
TGCGCCAGCAGCTCGATCGCAAGGGGAGCGGACACTGAAGCTTTCTTT
>TRBV10-3|15|TRBJ2-7|few|NA
CAISEGGGGPYEQYF
TGTGCCATCAGTGAAGGGGGAGGGGGTCCCTACGAGCAGTACTTC
>TRBV19|14|TRBJ2-1|NA|TRBD2
CASRRGGFVDEQFF
TGTGCCAGTAGGCGGGGAGGGTTTGTCGATGAGCAGTTCTTC
>TRBV14|13|TRBJ2-5|NA|NA
CASSRTYQETQYF
TGTGCCAGCAGCCGGACCTACCAAGAGACCCAGTACTTC
>TRBV7-2|15|TRBJ1-2|NA|NA
CASSLEPGPSGGYTF
TGTGCCAGCAGCTTAGAGCCGGGGCCCTCTGGTGGCTACACCTTC
>TRBV27|14|TRBJ1-1|NA|NA
CASKGQGPTAEAFF
TGTGCCAGCAAGGGGCAGGGCCCTACTGCTGAAGCTTTCTTT
>TRBV4-1|16|TRBJ2-1|NA|TRBD2
CASSQYTSAVYNEQFF
TGCGCCAGCAGCCAATATACTAGCGCGGTCTACAATGAGCAGTTCTTC
>TRBV10-3|13|TRBJ2-1|NA|TRBD2
CAIKAGEGNEQFF
TGTGCCATCAAGGCGGGAGAGGGCAATGAGCAGTTCTTC
>TRBV15|14|TRBJ2-3|NA|NA
CATSTRDLTDTQYF
TGTGCCACCAGCACCCGGGACCTCACAGATACGCAGTATTTT
>TRBV28|16|TRBJ2-2|NA|TRBD2
CASRLTSGRAAWELFF
TGTGCCAGCAGGTTAACTAGCGGGAGGGCCGCTTGGGAGCTGTTTTTT
>TRBV15|13|TRBJ2-7|NA|NA
CATGGGFSYEQYF
TGTGCCACCGGTGGGGGCTTCTCCTACGAGCAGTACTTC
>TRBV19|13|TRBJ2-2|NA|NA
CASSLSWTGELFF
TGTGCCAGTAGCCTCAGTTGGACCGGGGAGCTGTTTTTT
>TRBV15|18|TRBJ1-5|NA|TRBD1
CATSILIRQDRNNQPQHF
TGTGCCACCAGCATATTAATACGTCAGGACAGGAATAATCAGCCCCAGCATTTT
>TRBV2|13|TRBJ1-1|NA|NA
CASSVRRTTEAFF
TGTGCCAGCAGTGTTCGGAGAACCACTGAAGCTTTCTTT
>TRBV19|14|TRBJ1-5|few|NA
CASSLPPRTQPQHF
TGTGCCAGTAGTCTCCCCCCTCGTACTCAGCCCCAGCATTTT
>TRBV7-9|13|TRBJ1-2|once|TRBD1
CASDRTGVYGYTF
TGTGCCAGCGACCGTACAGGGGTCTATGGCTACACCTTC
>TRBV21-1|16|TRBJ2-1|once|NA
CASSKKDGTEDNEQFF
TGTGCCAGCAGCAAAAAGGACGGGACCGAGGACAATGAGCAGTTCTTC
>TRBV19|18|TRBJ2-1|NA|TRBD2
CASRGTSGGLSSYNEQFF
TGTGCCAGTAGGGGGACTAGCGGGGGCCTTAGCTCCTACAATGAGCAGTTCTTC
>TRBV5-4|14|TRBJ1-1|NA|NA
CASRWAGGNTEAFF
TGTGCCAGCAGGTGGGCAGGTGGGAACACTGAAGCTTTCTTT
>TRBV11-3|14|TRBJ2-7|NA|NA
CASSPEGTSYEQYF
TGTGCCAGCAGCCCCGAAGGGACCTCCTACGAGCAGTACTTC
>TRBV30|15|TRBJ1-6|NA|NA
CAWSNDPSLGSPLHF
TGTGCCTGGAGTAATGACCCCTCGCTCGGTTCACCCCTCCACTTT
>TRBV15|14|TRBJ2-2|NA|TRBD1
CATSRDRGHGELFF
TGTGCCACCAGCAGAGATAGGGGGCACGGGGAGCTGTTTTTT
>TRBV10-1|14|TRBJ2-5|few|NA
CASSRAVPPETQYF
TGCGCCAGCAGTCGAGCGGTGCCTCCGGAGACCCAGTACTTC
>TRBV6-5|12|TRBJ2-3|NA|NA
CASNRAGDTQYF
TGTGCCAGCAACAGGGCGGGAGATACGCAGTATTTT
>TRBV9|14|TRBJ1-2|NA|NA
CASSVQGANYGYTF
TGTGCCAGCAGCGTACAGGGCGCTAACTATGGCTACACCTTC
>TRBV7-9|14|TRBJ2-2|NA|NA
CASKEGEGTGELFF
TGTGCCAGCAAGGAGGGAGAGGGCACCGGGGAGCTGTTTTTT
>TRBV9|15|TRBJ1-6|few|NA
CASSVEALYNSPLHF
TGTGCCAGCAGCGTAGAGGCCCTATATAATTCACCCCTCCACTTT
>TRBV5-8|11|TRBJ2-1|NA|NA
CANPMVDEQFF
TGTGCCAATCCAATGGTGGATGAGCAGTTCTTC
>TRBV4-3|16|TRBJ2-7|NA|NA
CASSQSTGFDSYEQYF
TGCGCCAGCAGCCAATCAACAGGATTTGATTCCTACGAGCAGTACTTC
>TRBV7-9|13|TRBJ2-2|NA|NA
CASSVLAIGELFF
TGTGCCAGCAGCGTGCTAGCGATCGGGGAGCTGTTTTTT
>TRBV6-6|15|TRBJ2-7|NA|TRBD2
CASTPLAGGVSEQYF
TGTGCCAGCACCCCACTAGCGGGGGGGGTCAGCGAGCAGTACTTC
>TRBV19|16|TRBJ2-1|once|TRBD1
CASSTGAHRGDNEQFF
TGTGCCAGTTCAACCGGGGCCCACAGGGGCGACAATGAGCAGTTCTTC
>TRBV9|15|TRBJ2-3|NA|TRBD2
CASSDLGGGVDTQYF
TGTGCCAGCAGTGATCTGGGCGGGGGGGTCGATACGCAGTATTTT
>TRBV5-5|13|TRBJ1-1|NA|NA
CASSLGMNTEAFF
TGTGCCAGCAGCCTCGGGATGAACACTGAAGCTTTCTTT
>TRBV9|16|TRBJ2-1|few|TRBD2
CASSLIAGGLYNEQFF
TGTGCCAGCAGCCTTATAGCGGGGGGGCTCTACAATGAGCAGTTCTTC